Detailed here is one T cell receptor (beta chain). Its specificity is unknown. Time point reported: persistent/refractory GD, antithyroid drugs over 5 years with positive TRAb. PBMC-derived RNA was used for the TCR library. This record belongs to a study of regulatory T cells in long-lasting Graves disease. Study conclusions and caveats: Reduced TCR diversity was observed in persistent Graves' patients versus newly diagnosed patients. The analysis examined peripheral blood only and excluded thyroid tissue.

CDR3-region Arm-PCR and iRepertoire HTBI primers produced the TCR beta libraries. MiXCR, run by TCRdb on the multiplex PCR reads, gives a single entry per CDR3 protein. This table holds hundreds of thousands of distinct CDR3 sequences, less than 25% found once. Trimming stripped 3 bases from V and 0 bases from J, with 11 bases between. CDR3 size: 15 residues. Germline values: CDR1 SEHNR, CDR2 FQNEAQ (reference sequence). The receptor was derived from a female donor with Graves disease. The source was peripheral blood mononuclear cells (PBMCs), collected when the disease was refractory, from a patient treated with antithyroid drugs. The chain uses TRBV7-9 and TRBJ2-5, with D tentatively TRBD2 (6 bases). The CDR3 loop reads CASSLEGKYQETQYF. As DNA, the CDR3 is TGTGCCAGCAGCTTGGAGGGGAAGTACCAAGAGACCCAGTACTTC.